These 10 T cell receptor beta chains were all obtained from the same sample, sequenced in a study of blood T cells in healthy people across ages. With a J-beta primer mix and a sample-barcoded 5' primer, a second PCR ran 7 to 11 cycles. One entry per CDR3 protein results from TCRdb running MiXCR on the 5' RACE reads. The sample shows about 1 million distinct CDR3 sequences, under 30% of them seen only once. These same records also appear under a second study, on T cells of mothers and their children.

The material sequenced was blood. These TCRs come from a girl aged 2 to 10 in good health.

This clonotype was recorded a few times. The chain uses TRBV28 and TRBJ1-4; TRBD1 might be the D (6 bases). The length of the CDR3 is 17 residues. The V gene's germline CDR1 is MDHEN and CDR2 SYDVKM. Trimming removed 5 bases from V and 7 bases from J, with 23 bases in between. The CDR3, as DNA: TGTGCCAGCAGTCCCAACCCCCTGGGGGGCGCGAGTGAAAAACTGTTTTTT. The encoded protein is CASSPNPLGGASEKLFF.

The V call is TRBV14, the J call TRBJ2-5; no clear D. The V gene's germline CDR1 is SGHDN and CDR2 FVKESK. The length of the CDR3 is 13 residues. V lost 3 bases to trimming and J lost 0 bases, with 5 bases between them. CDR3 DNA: TGTGCCAGCAGCCATAGATACCAAGAGACCCAGTACTTC. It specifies CASSHRYQETQYF. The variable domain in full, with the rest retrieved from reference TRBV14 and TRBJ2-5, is EAGVTQFPSHSVIEKGQTVTLRCDPISGHDNLYWYRRVMGKEIKFLLHFVKESKQDESGMPNNRFLAERTGGTYSTLKVQPAELEDSGVYFCASSHRYQETQYFGPGTRLLVL.

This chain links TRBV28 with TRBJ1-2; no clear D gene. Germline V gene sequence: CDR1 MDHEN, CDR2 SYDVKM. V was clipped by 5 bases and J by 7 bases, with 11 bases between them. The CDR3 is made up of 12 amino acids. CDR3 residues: CASSPAGSGYTF. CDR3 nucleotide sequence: TGTGCCAGCAGTCCCGCGGGTTCTGGCTACACCTTC.

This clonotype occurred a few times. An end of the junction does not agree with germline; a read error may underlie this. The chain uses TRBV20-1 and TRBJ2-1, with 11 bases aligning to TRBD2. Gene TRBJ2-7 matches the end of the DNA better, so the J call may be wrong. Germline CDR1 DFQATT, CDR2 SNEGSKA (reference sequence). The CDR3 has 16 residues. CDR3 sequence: CSTRSVTSGTYNEQYF. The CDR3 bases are TGCAGTACTAGATCAGTGACTAGCGGGACCTACAATGAGCAGTACTTC.

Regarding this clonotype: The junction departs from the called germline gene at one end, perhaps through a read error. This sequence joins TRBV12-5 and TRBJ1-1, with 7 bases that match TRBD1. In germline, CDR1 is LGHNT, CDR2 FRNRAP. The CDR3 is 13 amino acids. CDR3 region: CASVEGQKPEASF. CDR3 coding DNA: TGTGCTAGTGTCGAGGGACAGAAACCTGAAGCTTCCTTT.

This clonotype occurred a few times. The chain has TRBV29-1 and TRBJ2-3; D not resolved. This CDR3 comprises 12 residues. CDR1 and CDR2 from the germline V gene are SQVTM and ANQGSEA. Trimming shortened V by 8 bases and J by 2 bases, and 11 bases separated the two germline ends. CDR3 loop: CSSLGLTDTQYF. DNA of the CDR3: TGCAGCTCCCTTGGGCTCACAGATACGCAGTATTTT.

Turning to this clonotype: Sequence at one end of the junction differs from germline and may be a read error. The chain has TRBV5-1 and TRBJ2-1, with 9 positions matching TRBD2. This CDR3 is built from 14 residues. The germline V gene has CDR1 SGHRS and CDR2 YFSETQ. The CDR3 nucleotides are TGTGCCAGCAGCCCAGGGACTAGCCATAATGAGCAGTTCTTC. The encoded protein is CASSPGTSHNEQFF.

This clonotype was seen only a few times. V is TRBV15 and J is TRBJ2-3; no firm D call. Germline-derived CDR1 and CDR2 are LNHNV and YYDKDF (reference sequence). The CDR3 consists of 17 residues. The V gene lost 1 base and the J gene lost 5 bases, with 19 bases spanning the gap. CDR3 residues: CATSRAGTRKRVDTQYF. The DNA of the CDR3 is TGTGCCACCAGCAGAGCAGGCACCCGGAAACGGGTAGATACGCAGTATTTT. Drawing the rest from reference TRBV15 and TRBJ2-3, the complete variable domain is DAMVIQNPRYQVTQFGKPVTLSCSQTLNHNVMYWYQQKSSQAPKLLFHYYDKDFNNEADTPDNFQSRRPNTSFCFLDIRSPGLGDTAMYLCATSRAGTRKRVDTQYFGPGTRLTVL.

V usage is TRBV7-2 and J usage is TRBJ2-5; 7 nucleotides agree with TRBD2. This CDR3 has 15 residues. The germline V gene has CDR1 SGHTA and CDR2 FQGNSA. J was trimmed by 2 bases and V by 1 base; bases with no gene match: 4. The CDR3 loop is CASSLVAGVQETQYF. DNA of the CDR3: TGTGCCAGCAGCTTAGTGGCGGGGGTTCAAGAGACCCAGTACTTC.

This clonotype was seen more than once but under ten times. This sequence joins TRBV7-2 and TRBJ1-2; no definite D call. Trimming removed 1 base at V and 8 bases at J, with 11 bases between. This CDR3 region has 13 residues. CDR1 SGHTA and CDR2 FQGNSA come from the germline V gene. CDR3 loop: CASSLVGRWGYTF. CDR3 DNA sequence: TGTGCCAGCAGCTTAGTTGGGCGCTGGGGCTACACCTTC.